This T cell receptor (beta chain) was profiled in a study of molecular identifiers for immune sequencing clone quantification. Germline CDR1 SQVTM, CDR2 ANQGSEA. Trimming pared 7 bases from V and 0 bases from J, leaving 24 bases between. The CDR3 covers 17 residues. This clonotype was observed many times. The antigen remains unidentified. A CD8+CD4-CCR7+CD45RA+ phenotype served as the sorting definition for naive CD8 T cells. Listed TCR primers, together with previously described methods, were used for the bulk TCR libraries. TCRdb called the PCR reads again in MiXCR, with one record for every CDR3 protein. This sample has about half a million distinct CDR3 sequences, with about 20% found just once. Study findings and constraints: Molecules of identical TCR sharing a barcode could underestimate highly expanded clone sizes. Over 97% of effector molecules, but under 1% in naive cells, were held by clones with more than 20 RNA copies.

The chain joins TRBV29-1 to TRBJ1-2; D is possibly TRBD1 (5 bases). Source material: naive CD8+ T cells from blood, with Jurkat cell RNA spiked in. Subset indicated: FACS-sorted CD8+CD4-CCR7+CD45RA+ naive T cells. The TCR sequence derives from a human donor in good health. Some libraries in this study had Jurkat cell RNA spiked in. Here the CDR3 reads CSAGNVTESLANYGYTF. CDR3 coding DNA: TGCAGCGCGGGGAATGTGACAGAGTCTTTAGCTAACTATGGCTACACCTTC. The complete variable domain, with remaining parts taken from reference TRBV29-1 and TRBJ1-2, reads SAVISQKPSRDICQRGTSLTIQCQVDSQVTMMFWYRQQPGQSLTLIATANQGSEATYESGFVIDKFPISRPNLTFSTLTVSNMSPEDSSIYLCSAGNVTESLANYGYTFGSGTRLTVV.